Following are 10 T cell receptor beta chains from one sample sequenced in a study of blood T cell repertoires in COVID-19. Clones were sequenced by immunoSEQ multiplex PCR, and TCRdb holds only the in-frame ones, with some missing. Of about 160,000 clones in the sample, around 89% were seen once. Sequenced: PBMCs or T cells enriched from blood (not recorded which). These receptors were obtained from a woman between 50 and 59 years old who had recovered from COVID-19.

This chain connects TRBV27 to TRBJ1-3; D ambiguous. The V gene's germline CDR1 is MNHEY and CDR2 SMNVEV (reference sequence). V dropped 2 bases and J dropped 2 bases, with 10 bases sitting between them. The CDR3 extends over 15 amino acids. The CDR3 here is CASSLGQMPGNTIYF. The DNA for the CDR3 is TGTGCCAGCAGTTTAGGGCAAATGCCTGGAAACACCATATATTTT.

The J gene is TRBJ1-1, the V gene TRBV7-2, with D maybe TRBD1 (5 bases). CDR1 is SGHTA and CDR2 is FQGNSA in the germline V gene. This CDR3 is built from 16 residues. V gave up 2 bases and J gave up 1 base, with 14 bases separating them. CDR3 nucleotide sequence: TGTGCCAGCAGCTTAACACGCAGGGTCAAGAACACTGAAGCTTTCTTT. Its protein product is CASSLTRRVKNTEAFF.

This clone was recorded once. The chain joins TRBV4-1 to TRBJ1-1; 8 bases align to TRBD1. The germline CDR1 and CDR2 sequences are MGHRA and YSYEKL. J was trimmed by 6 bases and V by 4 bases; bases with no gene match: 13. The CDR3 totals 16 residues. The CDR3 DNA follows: TGCGCCAGCAGCCTGGGAGCCTTACAGGGGGGCCCTGAAGCTTTCTTT. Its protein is CASSLGALQGGPEAFF.

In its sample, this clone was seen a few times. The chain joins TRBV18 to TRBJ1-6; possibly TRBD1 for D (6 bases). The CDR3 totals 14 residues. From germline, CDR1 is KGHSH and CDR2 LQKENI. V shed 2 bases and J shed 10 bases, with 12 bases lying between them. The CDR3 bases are TGTGCCAGCTCACCAGGCGGGGGGCCCTCACCCCTCCACTTT. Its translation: CASSPGGGPSPLHF.

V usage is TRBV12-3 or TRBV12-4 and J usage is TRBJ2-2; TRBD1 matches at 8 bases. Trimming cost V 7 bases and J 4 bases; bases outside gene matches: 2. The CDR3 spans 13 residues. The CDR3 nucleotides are TGTGCCAGCACAGGGGGCCCCACCGGGGAGCTGTTTTTT. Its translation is CASTGGPTGELFF.

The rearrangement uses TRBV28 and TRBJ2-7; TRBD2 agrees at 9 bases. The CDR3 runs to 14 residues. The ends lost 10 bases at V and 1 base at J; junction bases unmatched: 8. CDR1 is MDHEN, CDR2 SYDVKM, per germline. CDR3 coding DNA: TGTGCCACCGGGGCGGGGGGGGATTCCTACGAGCAGTACTTC. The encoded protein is CATGAGGDSYEQYF.

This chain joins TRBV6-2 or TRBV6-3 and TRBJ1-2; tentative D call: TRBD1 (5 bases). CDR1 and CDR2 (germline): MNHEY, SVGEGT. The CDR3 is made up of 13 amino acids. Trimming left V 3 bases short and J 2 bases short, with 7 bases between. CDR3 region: CASSYQGNYGYTF. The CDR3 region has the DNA TGTGCCAGCAGTTATCAGGGAAACTATGGCTACACCTTC.

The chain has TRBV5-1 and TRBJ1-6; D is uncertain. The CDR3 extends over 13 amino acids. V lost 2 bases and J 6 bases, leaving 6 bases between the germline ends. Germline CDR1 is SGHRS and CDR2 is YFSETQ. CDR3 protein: CASSFEANSPLHF. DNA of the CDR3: TGCGCCAGCAGCTTCGAAGCTAATTCACCCCTCCACTTT.

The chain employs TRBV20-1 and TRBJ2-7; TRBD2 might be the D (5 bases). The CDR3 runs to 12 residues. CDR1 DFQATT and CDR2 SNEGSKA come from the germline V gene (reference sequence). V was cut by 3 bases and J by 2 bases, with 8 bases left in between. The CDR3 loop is CSASFGAYEQYF. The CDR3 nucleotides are TGCAGTGCTAGTTTCGGGGCCTACGAGCAGTACTTC.

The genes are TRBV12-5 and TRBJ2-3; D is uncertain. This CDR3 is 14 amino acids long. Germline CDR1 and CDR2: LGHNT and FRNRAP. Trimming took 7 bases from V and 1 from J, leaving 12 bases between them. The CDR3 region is CASASGYRTDTQYF. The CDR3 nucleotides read TGTGCTAGTGCTTCAGGCTATCGCACAGATACGCAGTATTTT.